These T cell receptor beta chains were read from a single sample in a study of identical twins. Using its own MiXCR run on the 5' RACE reads, TCRdb lists one record per CDR3 protein. Of around 220,000 distinct CDR3 sequences listed, roughly a tenth are singletons. Sequenced material: memory T cells sorted from blood. These TCRs come from a man in his fifties in good health. The CDR3 runs from the conserved cysteine through the conserved F or W. Fields, in order: V gene, J gene, CDR3 protein.

TRBV5-1	TRBJ2-5	CASSLQGRQETQYF
TRBV29-1	TRBJ2-2	CSVRGAGDGELFF
TRBV11-2	TRBJ2-2	CASSLRTGATGELFF
TRBV9	TRBJ2-2	CASSVVGGELFF
TRBV15	TRBJ2-3	CATSRDITGATDTQYF
TRBV7-2	TRBJ2-7	CASSLAVPRREYEQYF
TRBV12-3/TRBV12-4	TRBJ2-3	CANKKDSTDTQYF
TRBV12-3/TRBV12-4	TRBJ1-1	CASSPFPGQLNTEAFF
TRBV15	TRBJ1-2	CATSRENNYGYTF
TRBV5-1	TRBJ2-5	CASKPGQPQETQYF
TRBV28	TRBJ1-1	CASTLMGRGTEAFF
TRBV9	TRBJ1-1	CASSAPPTTEAFF
TRBV29-1	TRBJ2-5	CSGRTSGGQETQYF
TRBV7-2	TRBJ1-6	CASKGTRGRANSPLHF
TRBV12-3/TRBV12-4	TRBJ2-5	CASSLAWETQYF
TRBV20-1	TRBJ2-7	CSARDHRASAYSYEQYF
TRBV28	TRBJ2-7	CASSSDTVFYEQYF
TRBV12-3/TRBV12-4	TRBJ2-1	CASSLGGLAAYNEQFF
TRBV29-1	TRBJ1-2	CSVVPAGGYGYTF
TRBV12-3/TRBV12-4	TRBJ2-7	CASSLEMIGREQYF
TRBV28	TRBJ2-7	CATWGNSAYEQYF
TRBV7-2	TRBJ2-1	CASSLVRGDAANEQFF
TRBV6-2/TRBV6-3	TRBJ1-5	CASSYSEQGGQPQHF
TRBV28	TRBJ2-1	CASSPLGLAGEGGSYNEQFF
TRBV18	TRBJ1-1	CASSTKQGTEAFF
TRBV20-1	TRBJ1-6	CSATGRSGSPLHF
TRBV10-1	TRBJ2-7	CASSDRDYEQYF
TRBV6-2/TRBV6-3	TRBJ2-7	CASSQLPGLAGARSEQYF
TRBV27	TRBJ2-2	CASRLTYRDNTLSNTGELFF
TRBV11-1	TRBJ2-3	CASSQGLEADTQYF
TRBV12-3/TRBV12-4	TRBJ1-1	CASSFHGGSGTEAFF
TRBV3-1	TRBJ2-7	CASSQDPGNPYEQYF
TRBV28	TRBJ2-1	CASSLSGLAGGSYNEQFF
TRBV12-3/TRBV12-4	TRBJ2-3	CASSLSGQLYNTDTQYF
TRBV6-2/TRBV6-3	TRBJ2-1	CASSYLDTLRGNEQFF
TRBV7-2	TRBJ1-2	CASSTEGPSYGYTF
TRBV24-1	TRBJ1-6	CATGGTGIGYSPLHF
TRBV12-3/TRBV12-4	TRBJ1-1	CASSRGGQGLKEAFF
TRBV12-3/TRBV12-4	TRBJ2-1	CASSRTSREQFF
TRBV20-1	TRBJ2-7	CSATTGTGVNEQYF
TRBV9	TRBJ2-3	CASSVDPSTQDTQYF
TRBV18	TRBJ2-1	CASSRTGVYNEQFF
TRBV28	TRBJ1-2	CATLQAKGNYGYTF
TRBV20-1	TRBJ2-5	CSAVKPGIQETQYF
TRBV11-2	TRBJ2-5	CASSKDRGQETQYF
TRBV14	TRBJ2-1	CASSHGPYLAFNEQFF
TRBV7-9	TRBJ1-2	CASRPFYGYTF
TRBV9	TRBJ2-5	CASSEGGLATQYF
TRBV20-1	TRBJ2-3	CSASLADTQYF
TRBV5-1	TRBJ1-1	CASSLDQSKIQAFF
TRBV20-1	TRBJ1-3	CSVSYSGNTIYF
TRBV28	TRBJ2-7	CASRGQGIGEQYF